This T cell receptor (beta chain) emerged from a study of tumor-infiltrating lymphocytes in glioblastoma multiforme. To note about this clonotype: Its antigen is not identified. The conserved phenylalanine or tryptophan is not found at the CDR3 terminus, so this likely reflects a read error.

This CDR3 region has 22 residues. The V gene end was trimmed by 4 bases and the J gene end by 2 bases; junction bases not matched to a gene: 21. The germline V gene encodes CDR1 MGHRA and CDR2 YSYEKL. Study findings and constraints: T cells were not sorted into functional subsets.

TCRB libraries came from RNA via three nested multiplex PCR rounds. TCRdb fed the multiplex PCR reads into MiXCR, producing one record per CDR3 protein. The data hold some 13,000 distinct CDR3 sequences, with under 70% observed a single time. This clonotype originated in a male donor with glioblastoma. The chain uses TRBV4-1 and TRBJ2-3; 13 positions match TRBD2. The source material was brain tumor tissue. CDR3 loop: CASSLGLAGASILILITDTQYL. DNA for the CDR3: TGCGCCAGCAGCCTCGGACTAGCGGGAGCTTCGATTCTTATCTTAATCACAGATACGCAGTATCTT.